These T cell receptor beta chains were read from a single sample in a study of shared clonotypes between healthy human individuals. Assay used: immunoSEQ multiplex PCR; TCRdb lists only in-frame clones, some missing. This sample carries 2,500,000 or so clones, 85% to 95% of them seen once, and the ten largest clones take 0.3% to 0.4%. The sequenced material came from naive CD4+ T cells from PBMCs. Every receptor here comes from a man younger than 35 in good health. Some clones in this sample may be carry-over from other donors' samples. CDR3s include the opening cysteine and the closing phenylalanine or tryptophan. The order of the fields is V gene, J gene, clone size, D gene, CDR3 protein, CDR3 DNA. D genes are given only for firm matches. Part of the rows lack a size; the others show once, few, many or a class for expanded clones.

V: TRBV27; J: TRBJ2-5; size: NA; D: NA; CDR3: CASSFRGDPAETQYF; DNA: TGTGCCAGCAGTTTCCGCGGGGACCCGGCCGAGACCCAGTACTTC
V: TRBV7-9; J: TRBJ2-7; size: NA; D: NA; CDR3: CASSYGPGSSSYEQYF; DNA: TGTGCCAGCAGCTACGGCCCGGGATCCAGCTCCTACGAGCAGTACTTC
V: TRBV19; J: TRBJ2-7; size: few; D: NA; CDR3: CASSGRVYEQYF; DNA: TGTGCCAGTAGTGGCAGAGTCTACGAGCAGTACTTC
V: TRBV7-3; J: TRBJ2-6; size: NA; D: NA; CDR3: CASSAAPASGANVLTF; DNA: TGTGCCAGCAGCGCCGCGCCTGCGTCTGGGGCCAACGTCCTGACTTTC
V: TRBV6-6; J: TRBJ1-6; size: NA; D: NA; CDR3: CATERALSSPLHF; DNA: TGTGCCACAGAAAGGGCGCTGAGTTCACCCCTCCACTTT
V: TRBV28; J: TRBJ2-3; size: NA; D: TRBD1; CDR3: CASSLLGTGGYF; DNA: TGTGCCAGCAGTCTCCTAGGGACAGGCGGATATTTT
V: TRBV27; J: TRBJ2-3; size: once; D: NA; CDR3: CASSLRLEDTQYF; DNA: TGTGCCAGCAGTTTGAGACTCGAAGATACGCAGTATTTT
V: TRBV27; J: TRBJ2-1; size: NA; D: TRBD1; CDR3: CASSPRDRAWQFF; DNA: TGTGCCAGCAGCCCCAGGGACAGGGCGTGGCAGTTCTTC
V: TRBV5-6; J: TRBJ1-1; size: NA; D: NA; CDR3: CASSFRQGKDEAFF; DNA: TGTGCCAGCAGCTTTCGCCAGGGAAAGGATGAAGCTTTCTTT
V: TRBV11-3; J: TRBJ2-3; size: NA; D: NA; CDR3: CASSLGGQDTQYF; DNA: TGTGCCAGCAGCTTAGGGGGGCAAGATACGCAGTATTTT
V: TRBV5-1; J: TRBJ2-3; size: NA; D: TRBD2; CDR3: CASSLGTSGDTQYF; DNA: TGCGCCAGCAGCTTAGGGACTAGCGGAGATACGCAGTATTTT
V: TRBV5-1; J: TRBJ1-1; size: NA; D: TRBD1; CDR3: CASSSDRGSGTEAFF; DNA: TGCGCCAGCAGCTCAGACAGGGGGTCGGGCACTGAAGCTTTCTTT
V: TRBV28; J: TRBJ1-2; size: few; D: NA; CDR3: CASSAPRNRAAGYTF; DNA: TGTGCCAGCAGTGCCCCACGAAACAGGGCGGCTGGCTACACCTTC
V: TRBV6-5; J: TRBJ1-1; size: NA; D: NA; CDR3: CASRGWGNTEAFF; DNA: TGTGCCAGCCGCGGGTGGGGAAACACTGAAGCTTTCTTT
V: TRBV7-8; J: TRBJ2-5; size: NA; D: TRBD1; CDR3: CASRLSRTGKETQYF; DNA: TGTGCCAGCCGATTGTCTAGGACAGGGAAAGAGACCCAGTACTTC
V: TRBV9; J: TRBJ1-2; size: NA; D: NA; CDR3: CASSVGTDYGYTF; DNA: TGTGCCAGCAGCGTAGGGACCGACTATGGCTACACCTTC
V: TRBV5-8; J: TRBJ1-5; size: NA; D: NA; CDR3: CASSVDRNQPQHF; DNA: TGTGCCAGCAGCGTCGACAGGAATCAGCCCCAGCATTTT
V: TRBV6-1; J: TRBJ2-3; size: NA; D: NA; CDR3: CASSVGGRFTDTQYF; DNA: TGTGCCAGCAGTGTCGGGGGGCGTTTCACAGATACGCAGTATTTT
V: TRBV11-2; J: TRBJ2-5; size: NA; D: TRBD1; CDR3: CASSLAPRGTAQETQYF; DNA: TGTGCCAGCAGCTTAGCCCCGAGGGGGACAGCCCAAGAGACCCAGTACTTC
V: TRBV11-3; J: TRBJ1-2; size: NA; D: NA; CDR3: CASSLDISEYGYTF; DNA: TGTGCCAGCAGCTTAGATATCTCTGAGTATGGCTACACCTTC
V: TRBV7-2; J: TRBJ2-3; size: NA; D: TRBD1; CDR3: CASSTRDRAADTQYF; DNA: TGTGCCAGCAGCACCCGGGACAGGGCGGCAGATACGCAGTATTTT
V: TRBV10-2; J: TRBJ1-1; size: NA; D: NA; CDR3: CASSDRGALNTEAFF; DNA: TGCGCCAGCAGTGATCGGGGGGCCCTGAACACTGAAGCTTTCTTT
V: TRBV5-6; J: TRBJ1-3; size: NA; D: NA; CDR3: CASSFSSVSGNTIYF; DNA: TGTGCCAGCAGCTTTAGTAGTGTTTCTGGAAACACCATATATTTT
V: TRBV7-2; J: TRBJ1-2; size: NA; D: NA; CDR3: CASSLGPVAGHGYTF; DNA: TGTGCCAGCAGCTTAGGGCCGGTGGCGGGCCATGGCTACACCTTC
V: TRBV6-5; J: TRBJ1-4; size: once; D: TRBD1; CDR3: CASSRGAGGVEKLFF; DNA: TGTGCCAGCAGCCGGGGGGCAGGGGGTGTTGAAAAACTGTTTTTT
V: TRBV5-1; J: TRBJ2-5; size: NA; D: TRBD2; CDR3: CASSTGLAGYKETQYF; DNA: TGCGCCAGCAGCACAGGACTAGCGGGATATAAAGAGACCCAGTACTTC
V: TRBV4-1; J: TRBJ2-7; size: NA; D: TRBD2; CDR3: CASSHTSDPYEQYF; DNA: TGCGCCAGCAGCCACACTAGCGACCCTTACGAGCAGTACTTC
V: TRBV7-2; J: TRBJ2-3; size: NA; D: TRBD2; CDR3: CASSSGTSGTDTQYF; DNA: TGTGCCAGCAGCTCCGGGACTAGCGGCACAGATACGCAGTATTTT
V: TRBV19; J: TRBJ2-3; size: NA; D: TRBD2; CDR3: CASSITSGGTDTQYF; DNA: TGTGCCAGTAGTATAACCAGCGGGGGCACAGATACGCAGTATTTT
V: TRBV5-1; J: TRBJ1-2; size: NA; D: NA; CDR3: CASSLGQSYTTRDGYTF; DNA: TGCGCCAGCAGCTTGGGACAGTCGTACACCACCAGGGATGGCTACACCTTC
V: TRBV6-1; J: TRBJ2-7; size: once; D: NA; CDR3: CASSEGFFEDEQYF; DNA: TGTGCCAGCAGTGAAGGGTTCTTTGAAGACGAGCAGTACTTC
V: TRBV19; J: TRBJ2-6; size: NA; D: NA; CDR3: CASSVGRLSGANVLTF; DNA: TGTGCCAGTAGTGTCGGACGGCTCTCTGGGGCCAACGTCCTGACTTTC
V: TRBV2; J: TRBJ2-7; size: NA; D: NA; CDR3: CATQRPTGLEWSEQYF; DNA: TGTGCCACACAGAGACCGACGGGCCTCGAATGGAGCGAGCAGTACTTC
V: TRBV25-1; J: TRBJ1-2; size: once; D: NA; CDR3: CASSVSSTYYGYTF; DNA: TGTGCCAGCAGTGTCTCCTCCACGTACTATGGCTACACCTTC
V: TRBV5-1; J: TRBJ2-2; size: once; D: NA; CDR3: CASSSRTGNTGELFF; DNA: TGCGCCAGCAGCTCAAGGACGGGGAACACCGGGGAGCTGTTTTTT
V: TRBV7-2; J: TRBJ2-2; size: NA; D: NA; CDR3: CASSLGPGIGELFF; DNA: TGTGCCAGCAGCCTAGGGCCGGGGATCGGGGAGCTGTTTTTT
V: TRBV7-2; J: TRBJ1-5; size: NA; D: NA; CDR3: CASSLPGTPHQPQHF; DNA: TGTGCCAGCAGCTTACCCGGGACTCCTCATCAGCCCCAGCATTTT
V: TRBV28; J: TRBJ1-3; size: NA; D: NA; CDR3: CASSSGTLSVAPTIYF; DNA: TGTGCCAGCAGTTCCGGGACTTTATCTGTCGCGCCCACCATATATTTT
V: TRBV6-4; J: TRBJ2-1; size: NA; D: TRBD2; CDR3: CASSYRLAGSYNEQFF; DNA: TGTGCCAGCAGTTACAGACTAGCGGGCTCGTACAATGAGCAGTTCTTC
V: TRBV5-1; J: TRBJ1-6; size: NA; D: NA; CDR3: CASSLGIMQSSPLHF; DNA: TGCGCCAGCAGCTTGGGGATAATGCAGAGTTCACCCCTCCACTTT
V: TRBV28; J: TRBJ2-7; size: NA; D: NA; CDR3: CASSLPLLGQEQYF; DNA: TGTGCCAGCAGCCTTCCACTGCTCGGACAGGAGCAGTACTTC
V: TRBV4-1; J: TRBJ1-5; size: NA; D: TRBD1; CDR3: CASSHTQGGQPQHF; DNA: TGCGCCAGCAGCCATACACAGGGGGGCCAGCCCCAGCATTTT
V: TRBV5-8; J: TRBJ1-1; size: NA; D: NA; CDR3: CASRQTGTNTEAFF; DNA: TGTGCCAGCAGACAGACCGGGACGAACACTGAAGCTTTCTTT
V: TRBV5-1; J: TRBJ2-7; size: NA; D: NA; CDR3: CASSSSGTPPEQYF; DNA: TGCGCCAGCAGCTCCTCCGGGACACCGCCCGAGCAGTACTTC
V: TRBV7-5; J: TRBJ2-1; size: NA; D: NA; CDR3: CVRSSPAGPNNEQFF; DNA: TGTGTCAGAAGCTCCCCAGCGGGCCCCAACAATGAGCAGTTCTTC
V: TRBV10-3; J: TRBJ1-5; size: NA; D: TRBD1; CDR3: CATQSDRNNQPQHF; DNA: TGTGCCACCCAATCGGACAGGAACAATCAGCCCCAGCATTTT
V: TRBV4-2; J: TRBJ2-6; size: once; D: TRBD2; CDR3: CASSQGGAGTHLSGANVLTF; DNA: TGTGCCAGCAGCCAGGGAGGGGCAGGGACCCATCTCTCTGGGGCCAACGTCCTGACTTTC
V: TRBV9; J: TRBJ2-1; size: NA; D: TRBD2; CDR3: CASSPGGGAGRDEQFF; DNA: TGTGCCAGCAGCCCGGGGGGAGGTGCGGGTCGGGATGAGCAGTTCTTC
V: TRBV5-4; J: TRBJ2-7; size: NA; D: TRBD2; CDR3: CASSFSVGRDEQYF; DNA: TGTGCCAGCAGCTTTTCTGTCGGGAGGGACGAGCAGTACTTC
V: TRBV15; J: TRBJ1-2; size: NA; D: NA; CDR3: CATSRDSGQGHFYGYTF; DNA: TGTGCCACCAGCAGAGATAGTGGGCAGGGTCATTTCTATGGCTACACCTTC
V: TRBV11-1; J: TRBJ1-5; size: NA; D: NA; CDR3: CASSSSDNQPQHF; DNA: TGTGCCAGCAGCTCCTCAGACAATCAGCCCCAGCATTTT
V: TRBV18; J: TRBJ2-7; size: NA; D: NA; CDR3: CASSPPGRSSYEQYF; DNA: TGTGCCAGCTCACCCCCGGGGCGAAGCTCCTACGAGCAGTACTTC
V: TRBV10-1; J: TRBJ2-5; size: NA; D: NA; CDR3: CASSERGGTQYF; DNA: TGCGCCAGCAGTGAGAGGGGGGGGACCCAGTACTTC
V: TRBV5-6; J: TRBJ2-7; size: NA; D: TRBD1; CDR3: CASSLDRAEQYF; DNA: TGTGCCAGCAGCCTCGACAGGGCCGAGCAGTACTTC